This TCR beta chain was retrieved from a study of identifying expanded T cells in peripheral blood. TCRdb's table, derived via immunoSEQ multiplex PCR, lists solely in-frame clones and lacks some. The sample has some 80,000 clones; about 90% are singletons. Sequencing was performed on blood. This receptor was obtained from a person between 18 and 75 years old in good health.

The CDR3 loop reads CASSPGVQETQYF. CDR3 DNA sequence: TGTGCCAGCTCGCCCGGGGTGCAAGAGACCCAGTACTTC. The rearrangement joins TRBV18 to TRBJ2-5; D perhaps matches TRBD2 (5 bases). Germline values: CDR1 KGHSH, CDR2 LQKENI. V was clipped by 6 bases and J by 2 bases, with 10 bases between them. This CDR3 has 13 amino acids.